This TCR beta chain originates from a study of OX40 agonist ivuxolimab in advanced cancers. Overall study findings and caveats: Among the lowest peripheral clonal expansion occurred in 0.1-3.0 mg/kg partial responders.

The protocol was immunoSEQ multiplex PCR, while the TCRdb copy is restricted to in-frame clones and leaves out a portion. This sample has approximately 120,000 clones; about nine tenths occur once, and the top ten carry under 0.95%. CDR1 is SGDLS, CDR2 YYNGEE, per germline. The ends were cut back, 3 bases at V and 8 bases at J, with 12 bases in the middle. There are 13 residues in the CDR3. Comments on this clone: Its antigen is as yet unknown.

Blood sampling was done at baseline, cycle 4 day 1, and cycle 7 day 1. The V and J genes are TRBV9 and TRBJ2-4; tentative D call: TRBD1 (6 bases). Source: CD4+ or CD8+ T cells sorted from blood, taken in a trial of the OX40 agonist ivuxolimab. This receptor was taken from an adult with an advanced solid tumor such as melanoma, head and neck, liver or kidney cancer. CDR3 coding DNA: TGTGCCAGCAGCGATCGGGACATGGACATTCAGTACTTC. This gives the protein CASSDRDMDIQYF.